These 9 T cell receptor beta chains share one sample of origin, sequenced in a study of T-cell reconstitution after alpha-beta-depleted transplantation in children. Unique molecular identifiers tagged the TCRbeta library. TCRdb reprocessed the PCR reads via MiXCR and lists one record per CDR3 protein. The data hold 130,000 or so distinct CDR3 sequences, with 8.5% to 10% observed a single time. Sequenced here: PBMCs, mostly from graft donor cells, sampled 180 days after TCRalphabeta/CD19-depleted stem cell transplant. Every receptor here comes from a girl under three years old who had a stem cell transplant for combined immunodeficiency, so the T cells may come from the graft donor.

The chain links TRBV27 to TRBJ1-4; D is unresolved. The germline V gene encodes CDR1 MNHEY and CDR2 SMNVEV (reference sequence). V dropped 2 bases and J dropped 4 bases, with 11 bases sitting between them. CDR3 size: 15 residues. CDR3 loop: CASSLRPDVNEKLFF. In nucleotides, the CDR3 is TGTGCCAGCAGTTTACGGCCAGACGTTAATGAAAAACTGTTTTTT.

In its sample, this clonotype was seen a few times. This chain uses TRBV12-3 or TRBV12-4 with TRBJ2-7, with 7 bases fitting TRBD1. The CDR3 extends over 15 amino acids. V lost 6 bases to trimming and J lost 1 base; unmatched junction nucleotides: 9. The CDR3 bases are TGTGCCAGCAGGGTGGGACAGTCCCATTCCTACGAGCAGTACTTC. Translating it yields CASRVGQSHSYEQYF.

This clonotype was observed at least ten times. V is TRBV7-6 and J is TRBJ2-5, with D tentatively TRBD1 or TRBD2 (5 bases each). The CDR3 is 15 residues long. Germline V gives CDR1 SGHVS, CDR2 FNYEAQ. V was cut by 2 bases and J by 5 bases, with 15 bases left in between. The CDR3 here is CASSLSGRGWETQYF. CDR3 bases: TGTGCCAGCAGCTTATCGGGACGCGGGTGGGAGACCCAGTACTTC.

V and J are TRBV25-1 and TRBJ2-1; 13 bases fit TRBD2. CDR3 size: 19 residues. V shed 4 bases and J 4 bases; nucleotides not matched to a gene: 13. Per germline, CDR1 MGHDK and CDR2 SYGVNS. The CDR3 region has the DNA TGTGCCAGCAGTGCCCTGGGACAGTGGACTAGCGGGAGATACAATGAGCAGTTCTTC. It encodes CASSALGQWTSGRYNEQFF.

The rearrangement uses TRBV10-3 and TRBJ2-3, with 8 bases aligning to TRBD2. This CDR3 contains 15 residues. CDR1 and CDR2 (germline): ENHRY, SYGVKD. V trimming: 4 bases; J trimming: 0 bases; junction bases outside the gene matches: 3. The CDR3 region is CAISGGGLSTDTQYF. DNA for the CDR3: TGTGCCATCAGTGGCGGGGGGCTCAGCACAGATACGCAGTATTTT.

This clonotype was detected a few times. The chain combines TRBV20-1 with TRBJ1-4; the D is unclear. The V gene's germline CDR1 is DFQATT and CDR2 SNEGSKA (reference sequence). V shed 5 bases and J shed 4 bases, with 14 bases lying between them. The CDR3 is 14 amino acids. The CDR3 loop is CSAPLTRLNEKLFF. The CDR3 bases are TGCAGTGCTCCTTTGACACGACTTAATGAAAAACTGTTTTTT.

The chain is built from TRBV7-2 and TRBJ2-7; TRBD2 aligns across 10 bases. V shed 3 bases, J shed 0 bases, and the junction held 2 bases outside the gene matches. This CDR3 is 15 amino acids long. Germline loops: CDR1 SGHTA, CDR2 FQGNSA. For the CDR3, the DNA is TGTGCCAGCAGCTTCGCTAGCGGGAGCTCCTACGAGCAGTACTTC. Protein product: CASSFASGSSYEQYF.

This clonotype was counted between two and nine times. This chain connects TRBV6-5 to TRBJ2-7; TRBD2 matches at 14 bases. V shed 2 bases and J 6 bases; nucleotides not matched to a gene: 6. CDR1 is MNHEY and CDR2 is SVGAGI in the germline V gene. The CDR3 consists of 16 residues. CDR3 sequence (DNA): TGTGCCAGCAGTTACCTCGGGACTAGCGGGAGTGGCGAGCAGTACTTC. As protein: CASSYLGTSGSGEQYF.

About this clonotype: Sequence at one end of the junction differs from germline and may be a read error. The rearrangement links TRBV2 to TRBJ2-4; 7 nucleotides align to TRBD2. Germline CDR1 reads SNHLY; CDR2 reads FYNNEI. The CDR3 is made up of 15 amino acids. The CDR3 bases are TGTGCCAGCAATCCGCTAGCGGTAGCCAAAAACAGTCAGTACTTC. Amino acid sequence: CASNPLAVAKNSQYF.